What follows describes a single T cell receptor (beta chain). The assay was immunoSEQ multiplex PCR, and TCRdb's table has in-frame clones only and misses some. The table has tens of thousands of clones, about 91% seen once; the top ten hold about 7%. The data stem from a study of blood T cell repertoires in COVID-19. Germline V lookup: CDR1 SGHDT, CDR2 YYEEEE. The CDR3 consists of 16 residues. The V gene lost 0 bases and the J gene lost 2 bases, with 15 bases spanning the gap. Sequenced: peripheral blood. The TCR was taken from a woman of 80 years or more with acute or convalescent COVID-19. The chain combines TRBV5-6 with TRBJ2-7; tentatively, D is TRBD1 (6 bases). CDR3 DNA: TGTGCCAGCAGCTTGGTGGGGGCTATGGAAACCTACGAGCAGTACTTC. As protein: CASSLVGAMETYEQYF.